These T cell receptor beta chains were read from a single sample in a study of human versus mouse CDR3 diversity and MHC coevolution. Clones were sequenced by immunoSEQ multiplex PCR, and TCRdb holds only the in-frame ones, with some missing. The data hold tens of thousands of clones, with roughly 93% observed a single time. The specimen was naive CD4+ T cells from blood. The origin of the receptors is a person between 25 and 70 years old in good health. The CDR3 runs from the conserved cysteine through the conserved F or W.

14 | TRBJ2-7 | TRBV2 | CASQLAVSSYEQYF
13 | TRBJ1-2 | TRBV19 | CASSPWTGPGYTF
14 | TRBJ2-1 | TRBV5-4 | CASSLDGGSNEQFF
14 | TRBJ1-3 | TRBV27 | CASSSPGQGNTIYF
15 | TRBJ1-5 | TRBV2 | CASSLGQGGVQPQHF
15 | TRBJ2-2 | TRBV5-5 | CASSLGGMGAGELFF
13 | TRBJ1-1 | TRBV30 | CAWSPGWDTEAFF
15 | TRBJ2-1 | TRBV19 | CASTQGAISYNEQFF
13 | TRBJ2-7 | TRBV6-5 | CASSYWATGEQYF
16 | TRBJ2-7 | TRBV6-5 | CASSYSGTGGIGEQYF
15 | TRBJ1-4 | TRBV6-5 | CASSFNRGLGEKLFF
15 | TRBJ1-2 | TRBV6-1 | CASSDPPGGNYGYTF
16 | TRBJ2-4 | TRBV5-1 | CASSLASGTGENIQYF
14 | TRBJ2-7 | TRBV19 | CASSMAGATYEQYF
12 | TRBJ1-4 | TRBV2 | CAGKKTGEKLFF
14 | TRBJ2-1 | TRBV12-5 | CASGSGQGYNEQFF
16 | TRBJ2-2 | TRBV7-2 | CASSFTSGGGPGELFF
14 | TRBJ1-4 | TRBV7-6 | CASSLTGGNEKLFF
13 | TRBJ2-3 | TRBV7-2 | CASSRRTGDTQYF
13 | TRBJ1-5 | TRBV7-9 | CASSSEINQPQHF
15 | TRBJ2-1 | TRBV7-3 | CASSLTLGGFNEQFF
16 | TRBJ1-1 | TRBV4-2 | CASSQGLSTGNTEAFF
15 | TRBJ2-5 | TRBV29-1 | CSVVRGLAGRETQYF
12 | TRBJ2-7 | TRBV6-1 | CASMETTYEQYF
12 | TRBJ2-1 | TRBV7-2 | CASSPSGNEQFF
13 | TRBJ2-7 | TRBV4-1 | CASSRDTGYEQYF
13 | TRBJ1-5 | TRBV30 | CAWGRKSYQPQHF
16 | TRBJ1-6 | TRBV2 | CASTNRDPLGNSPLHF
17 | TRBJ2-7 | TRBV7-9 | CASSPGLAGGIPYEQYF
14 | TRBJ1-5 | TRBV19 | CASTRTASNQPQHF
15 | TRBJ1-1 | TRBV4-1 | CASSPIRGPKTEAFF
13 | TRBJ1-2 | TRBV5-4 | CAISLQGLGGYTF
13 | TRBJ2-1 | TRBV19 | CASSIRRVNEQFF
15 | TRBJ2-7 | TRBV27 | CASSLTGTGSYEQYF